These 24 T cell receptor beta chains were all obtained from the same sample, sequenced in a study of shared clonotypes between healthy human individuals. TCRdb's copy holds only in-frame clones and misses some; the assay was immunoSEQ multiplex PCR. The sample consists of some 2,100,000 clones, approximately 96% of them appearing once. Sequenced sample: naive CD4+ T cells sorted from blood. Subset specified: CD45RA+ positively selected. Source of these receptors: a man aged 18 to 30 in good health.

V gene TRBV7-2 combines with J gene TRBJ2-1; 9 bases match TRBD2. The CDR3 length is 12 residues. Germline CDR1 is SGHTA and CDR2 is FQGNSA. After removal of 1 base from V and 15 bases from J, the junction contained 4 bases not matched to a gene. The CDR3 reads CASSLEAGGRFF. The CDR3 nucleotides are TGTGCCAGCAGCTTAGAGGCGGGAGGGCGGTTCTTC.

This sequence joins TRBV6-5 and TRBJ2-7; 7 nucleotides line up with TRBD1. V dropped 5 bases and J dropped 3; count of bases not matched to a gene: 7. The CDR3 is 14 residues long. Germline V lookup: CDR1 MNHEY, CDR2 SVGAGI. The CDR3 loop reads CASSAYGTVYEQYF. CDR3 in DNA: TGTGCCAGCAGTGCCTACGGGACAGTCTACGAGCAGTACTTC.

For this clone: The sample contains more than one DNA sequence encoding this CDR3. The chain links TRBV6-5 to TRBJ1-1; maybe TRBD1 (6 bases). Germline V gene data show CDR1 as MNHEY and CDR2 as SVGAGI. The V and J ends lost 2 bases and 2 bases respectively, with 9 bases between them. The CDR3 extends over 14 amino acids. The CDR3 sequence: CASSYGTPNTEAFF. CDR3 coding DNA: TGTGCCAGCAGTTACGGGACACCCAACACTGAAGCTTTCTTT.

V is TRBV6-6 and J is TRBJ2-7; no clear D gene. V was trimmed by 2 bases and J by 3 bases, leaving 11 bases between them. CDR3 length: 14 amino acids. The germline gives CDR1 MNHNY, CDR2 SVGAGI (reference sequence). The CDR3 DNA follows: TGTGCCAGCAGTTACGAGACACAAAACTACGAGCAGTACTTC. Residues: CASSYETQNYEQYF.

The chain couples TRBV19 to TRBJ2-6; no clear D. There are 16 residues in the CDR3. Between the trimmed V and J ends, which lost 7 bases and 0 bases, there was a span of 13 bases. Per germline, CDR1 LNHDA and CDR2 SQIVND (reference sequence). Here the CDR3 reads CASTTVPSSGANVLTF. The CDR3 DNA follows: TGTGCCAGTACGACGGTACCCTCCTCTGGGGCCAACGTCCTGACTTTC.

J is TRBJ1-1 and V is TRBV7-8; D might be TRBD1 (6 bases). With 1 base removed from V and 6 bases from J, the gap between germline ends came to 15 bases. The germline V gene encodes CDR1 SGHVS and CDR2 FQNEAQ. The CDR3 is made up of 15 amino acids. The CDR3 is CASSLDEGVTAEAFF. The CDR3, as DNA: TGTGCCAGCAGCTTAGATGAGGGGGTGACGGCTGAAGCTTTCTTT.

The chain employs TRBV5-4 and TRBJ2-5, with TRBD1 matching 9 bases. The ends lost 6 bases at V and 3 bases at J; junction bases unmatched: 6. CDR3 length equals 14 residues. Germline values: CDR1 SGHNT, CDR2 YYREEE (reference sequence). CDR3 coding DNA: TGTGCCAGCAACAGCCGGGACAGGGAAGAGACCCAGTACTTC. This encodes CASNSRDREETQYF.

The V and J genes are TRBV6-5 and TRBJ1-1; D is perhaps TRBD1 (5 bases). Deletions cut 4 bases from V and 1 base from J, with 10 bases between. The CDR3 runs to 14 residues. Germline CDR1 reads MNHEY; CDR2 reads SVGAGI. CDR3 in amino acids: CASSWAGRNTEAFF. As DNA, the CDR3 is TGTGCCAGCAGTTGGGCGGGGCGGAACACTGAAGCTTTCTTT.

This sequence joins TRBV18 and TRBJ2-7; the D gene is possibly TRBD1 (5 bases). CDR3 length: 17 residues. The V end was cut by 0 bases, the J end by 1 base, with 16 bases between. In germline, CDR1 is KGHSH, CDR2 LQKENI. CDR3 DNA: TGTGCCAGCTCACCACCCAATTCAAAGGGGTCTTCCTACGAGCAGTACTTC. It codes for CASSPPNSKGSSYEQYF.

V and J are TRBV7-8 and TRBJ1-1, with D maybe TRBD1 (6 bases). The V and J ends lost 5 bases and 7 bases respectively, with 17 bases between them. The CDR3 loop spans 14 amino acids. Germline-derived CDR1 and CDR2 are SGHVS and FQNEAQ. CDR3 DNA: TGTGCCAGCAGCCCGGGGGCGGCGAGCTATGAAGCTTTCTTT. Amino acids: CASSPGAASYEAFF. The full variable domain, in which reference TRBV7-8 and TRBJ1-1 provide the parts outside the CDR3, is GAGVSQSPRYKVAKRGQDVALRCDPISGHVSLFWYQQALGQGPEFLTYFQNEAQLDKSGLPSDRFFAERPEGSVSTLKIQRTQQEDSAVYLCASSPGAASYEAFFGQGTRLTVV.

CDR3 DNA sequence: TGTGCCAGCAGTTCTCTTGGGGGAGGGGGGGACTACGAGCAGTACTTC. Protein sequence: CASSSLGGGGDYEQYF. V gene TRBV6-5 combines with J gene TRBJ2-7; tentatively, D is TRBD2 (7 bases). Trimming removed 4 bases from V and 3 bases from J, with 19 bases in between. CDR3 length: 16 amino acids. The germline V gene has CDR1 MNHEY and CDR2 SVGAGI.

This chain connects TRBV10-3 to TRBJ1-2; tentative D call: TRBD1 (6 bases). The CDR3 spans 14 residues. V dropped 0 bases and J dropped 7 bases, with 12 bases sitting between them. Germline loops: CDR1 ENHRY, CDR2 SYGVKD. The CDR3 sequence is CAISESRGEGGYTF. The CDR3 DNA reads TGTGCCATCAGTGAGTCGAGGGGGGAAGGTGGCTACACCTTC.

The chain links TRBV13 to TRBJ2-7, with D maybe TRBD1 (6 bases). CDR1 is PRHDT and CDR2 is FYEKMQ in the germline V gene (reference sequence). The germline V and J ends were trimmed by 5 bases and 3 bases, with 14 bases remaining between them. The CDR3 loop spans 14 amino acids. CDR3 protein: CASSREQGHYEQYF. CDR3 bases: TGTGCCAGCAGCCGAGAACAGGGCCACTACGAGCAGTACTTC.

The V gene is TRBV6-1, the J gene TRBJ1-6; no clear D gene. The germline gives CDR1 MNHNS, CDR2 SASEGT. The CDR3 is made up of 13 amino acids. The V gene lost 3 bases and the J gene lost 5 bases, with 5 bases spanning the gap. The CDR3 DNA reads TGTGCCAGCAGTGACCACCATAATTCACCCCTCCACTTT. Protein: CASSDHHNSPLHF.

This clone has just one count. The chain couples TRBV2 to TRBJ2-5, with D possibly TRBD2 on 6 matching bases. Per germline, CDR1 SNHLY and CDR2 FYNNEI. The V and J ends lost 3 bases and 5 bases respectively, with 13 bases between them. The CDR3 loop spans 14 amino acids. CDR3 nucleotide sequence: TGTGCCAGCAGTGAGGGCCCAGGGAGGGAGACCCAGTACTTC. Translated, it gives CASSEGPGRETQYF.

V gene TRBV11-2 combines with J gene TRBJ1-1, with 8 bases aligning to TRBD1. CDR1 SGHAT and CDR2 FQNNGV come from the germline V gene. This CDR3 is 14 amino acids long. With 4 bases clipped from V and 0 bases from J, the junction kept 1 base outside the gene matches. In DNA form, the CDR3 reads TGTGCCAGCAGCTGGGACAGGTTGAACACTGAAGCTTTCTTT. Translation: CASSWDRLNTEAFF.

The chain employs TRBV27 and TRBJ1-5, with TRBD1 identical over 7 bases. CDR1 is MNHEY and CDR2 is SMNVEV in the germline V gene (reference sequence). The CDR3 length is 16 residues. The V segment lost 6 bases and the J segment 6 bases; nucleotides outside the gene matches: 14. The CDR3 DNA reads as TGTGCCAGCAGCACCAGAACAGGGACAGCCACTCAGCCCCAGCATTTT. Its protein is CASSTRTGTATQPQHF.

The chain is built from TRBV5-3 and TRBJ2-1, with D perhaps matching TRBD2 (6 bases). TRBV5-3 is marked as an open reading frame, function uncertain. The CDR3 spans 14 residues. The V end lost 4 bases, the J end lost 12 bases, and 20 bases lay between the germline ends. The CDR3 reads CARSRGEERRGQFF. The CDR3 DNA follows: TGTGCCAGAAGCCGAGGGGAGGAGAGGAGAGGGCAGTTCTTC.

The V and J genes are TRBV4-1 and TRBJ1-2, with TRBD1 identical over 7 bases. The CDR3 runs 14 residues. Germline V CDR1 and CDR2: MGHRA, YSYEKL. With V trimmed by 0 bases and J by 8 bases, 6 bases remained unmatched. The CDR3 DNA reads as TGCGCCAGCAGCCAAGAAGAGGGGGCTGGAGGCTACACCTTC. As protein: CASSQEEGAGGYTF.

Details on this clone: The identical CDR3 is also encoded by other nucleotide sequences in the sample. This chain joins TRBV11-3 and TRBJ2-5; D gene uncertain. Germline V gene sequence: CDR1 SGHNT, CDR2 YENEEA. The CDR3 totals 13 residues. V dropped 1 base and J dropped 2 bases, with 5 bases sitting between them. CDR3 sequence reads: CASSLGSQETQYF. The CDR3, as DNA: TGTGCCAGCAGCTTAGGATCTCAAGAGACCCAGTACTTC.

The V gene is TRBV7-3, the J gene TRBJ2-3, with D possibly TRBD2 on 6 matching bases. CDR3 length: 15 residues. The germline V gene has CDR1 SGHTA and CDR2 FQGTGA. Trimming removed 5 bases at V and 4 bases at J, with 16 bases between. CDR3 residues: CASSRAGLEADTQYF. The CDR3, as DNA: TGTGCCAGCAGCCGGGCGGGACTGGAGGCAGATACGCAGTATTTT.

The chain recombines TRBV6-5 with TRBJ2-4; TRBD1 matches at 7 bases. Germline-derived CDR1 and CDR2 are MNHEY and SVGAGI. The CDR3 runs to 15 residues. The V and J ends lost 5 bases and 4 bases, in that order; junction bases with no gene match: 8. CDR3 amino acids: CASSTRGGAKNIQYF. The CDR3 nucleotides read TGTGCCAGCAGTACCAGAGGGGGCGCGAAAAACATTCAGTACTTC.

The chain is built from TRBV21-1 and TRBJ2-5; the table's D call of TRBD1 was not tested on the DNA. TRBV21-1 is a listed pseudogene. CDR3 length equals 15 residues. This chain's CDR3 is CASSHPGQGLETQYF. The CDR3 DNA reads TGTGCCAGCAGCCATCCGGGACAGGGGTTAGAGACCCAGTACTTC.

The chain employs TRBV9 and TRBJ1-3; D is unresolved. The V and J ends lost 1 base and 0 bases respectively, with 14 bases between them. The CDR3 totals 17 residues. Germline V CDR1 and CDR2: SGDLS, YYNGEE. CDR3: CASSVSGEFFSGNTIYF. The DNA for the CDR3 is TGTGCCAGCAGCGTATCCGGGGAGTTCTTCTCTGGAAACACCATATATTTT.